A single sample is the source of the 22 T cell receptor beta chains below, sequenced in a study of cytomegalovirus exposure and HLA in healthy donors. 60 Vbeta and 13 Jbeta primers were used in PCR. TCRdb's table, derived via immunoSEQ multiplex PCR, lists solely in-frame clones and lacks some. Of about 150,000 clones in the sample, approximately 85% are singletons; the top ten hold 0.51%. Material: PBMCs. The source of these receptors is a woman aged 40 to 49 in good health and CMV-seronegative.

The chain uses TRBV21-1 and TRBJ1-1. TRBV21-1 is a recognized pseudogene. The CDR3 loop spans 15 amino acids. The CDR3 sequence: CASSNGNRGNTEAFF. The DNA for the CDR3 is TGTGCCAGCAGCAACGGAAACCGGGGGAACACTGAAGCTTTCTTT.

The chain combines TRBV10-2 with TRBJ1-5; 9 nucleotides match TRBD1. The CDR3 length is 15 residues. Trimming took 4 bases from V and 2 from J; bases not matched to a gene: 3. CDR1 and CDR2 from the germline V gene are WSHSY and SAAADI. In nucleotides, the CDR3 is TGCGCCAGCAGTGCCCGGACAGGGGGCAATCAGCCCCAGCATTTT. Its protein product is CASSARTGGNQPQHF.

The J gene is TRBJ2-1, the V gene TRBV7-3; TRBD2 matches at 13 bases. The germline CDR1 and CDR2 sequences are SGHTA and FQGTGA. The CDR3 is 17 residues long. Germline trimming cut 1 base from V and 8 bases from J; bases unmatched to any gene: 8. CDR3 loop: CASSLSVRTSGSYEQFF. CDR3 DNA: TGTGCCAGCAGCTTAAGTGTCAGGACTAGCGGGAGCTATGAGCAGTTCTTC.

CDR3 residues: CASSLGQVSSYEQYF. Here the CDR3 DNA reads TGTGCCAGCAGTCTGGGACAGGTAAGCTCCTACGAGCAGTACTTC. The chain joins TRBV6-1 to TRBJ2-7, with TRBD1 identical over 8 bases. The CDR3 totals 15 residues. Germline CDR1 and CDR2: MNHNS and SASEGT. Germline trimming cut 5 bases from V and 0 bases from J; bases unmatched to any gene: 6.

The chain is built from TRBV6-5 and TRBJ2-3, with 10 bases matching TRBD1. Germline-derived CDR1 and CDR2 are MNHEY and SVGAGI. CDR3 length: 16 amino acids. The V gene end was trimmed by 2 bases and the J gene end by 1 base; junction bases not matched to a gene: 3. The CDR3 sequence is CASSYRGTGGTDTQYF. The CDR3 bases are TGTGCCAGCAGTTACCGGGGGACAGGGGGCACAGATACGCAGTATTTT.

The J gene is TRBJ2-7, the V gene TRBV4-2; tentative D call: TRBD2 (6 bases). The CDR3 totals 16 residues. The germline CDR1 and CDR2 sequences are LGHNA and YNFKEQ. Trimming removed 3 bases at V and 7 bases at J, with 22 bases between. This CDR3 reads CASSQLAADYTREQYF. The CDR3, as DNA: TGTGCCAGCAGCCAGCTCGCGGCGGACTATACCCGAGAGCAGTACTTC.

V usage is TRBV9 and J usage is TRBJ2-5; D is ambiguous. Germline lookup yields CDR1 SGDLS and CDR2 YYNGEE. The CDR3 spans 14 residues. The V end lost 4 bases, the J end lost 0 bases, and 10 bases lay between the germline ends. The CDR3 nucleotides are TGTGCCAGCAGCTCCGGTGGTTACCAAGAGACCCAGTACTTC. It translates to CASSSGGYQETQYF.

V usage is TRBV28 and J usage is TRBJ1-6; D uncertain. Germline loops: CDR1 MDHEN, CDR2 SYDVKM. The germline V and J ends were trimmed by 6 bases and 10 bases, with 10 bases remaining between them. This CDR3 contains 12 residues. The CDR3 DNA is TGTGCCAGCAGGGTAGAATTCTCACCCCTCCACTTT. It encodes CASRVEFSPLHF.

This rearrangement joins TRBV10-3 to TRBJ1-5; D is possibly TRBD1 (5 bases). This CDR3 contains 12 residues. Germline CDR1 is ENHRY and CDR2 is SYGVKD. Trimming pared 10 bases from V and 6 bases from J, leaving 13 bases between. This CDR3 reads CASSYDSQPQHF. The CDR3 DNA reads TGTGCCAGTAGCTATGACAGTCAGCCCCAGCATTTT.

The chain employs TRBV28 and TRBJ1-5; perhaps TRBD1 as D (5 bases). CDR1 is MDHEN and CDR2 is SYDVKM in the germline V gene. This CDR3 region has 13 residues. Trimming removed 3 bases from V and 4 bases from J, with 7 bases in between. CDR3 DNA sequence: TGTGCCAGCAGTTTGACAGCTAATCAGCCCCAGCATTTT. It yields the protein CASSLTANQPQHF.

This sequence joins TRBV6-5 and TRBJ1-4; TRBD1 aligns across 7 bases. Germline V gene data show CDR1 as MNHEY and CDR2 as SVGAGI. Trimming at V came to 2 bases and at J to 7 bases, leaving 1 base not matched to a gene. The CDR3 runs to 13 residues. Here the CDR3 DNA reads TGTGCCAGCAGTTACGGGACAGTTGAAAAACTGTTTTTT. Encoded protein: CASSYGTVEKLFF.

The rearrangement uses TRBV13 and TRBJ2-7, with D perhaps TRBD2 (5 bases). V shed 3 bases and J shed 5 bases, with 14 bases lying between them. The CDR3 consists of 14 residues. The germline gives CDR1 PRHDT, CDR2 FYEKMQ (reference sequence). This CDR3 is CASSFRGSWDEQYF. The CDR3 nucleotides read TGTGCCAGCAGCTTCCGAGGGTCTTGGGACGAGCAGTACTTC. The whole variable domain, filled in from reference TRBV13 and TRBJ2-7, reads AAGVIQSPRHLIKEKRETATLKCYPIPRHDTVYWYQQGPGQDPQFLISFYEKMQSDKGSIPDRFSAQQFSDYHSELNMSSLELGDSALYFCASSFRGSWDEQYFGPGTRLTVT.

In DNA, the CDR3 is TGCAGCGTTTCTACCTCACCTAACAATGAGCAGTTCTTC. Its translation is CSVSTSPNNEQFF. The rearrangement joins TRBV29-1 to TRBJ2-1; unclear D gene. Germline-derived CDR1 and CDR2 are SQVTM and ANQGSEA. This CDR3 has 13 residues. The V end lost 5 bases, the J end lost 5 bases, and 13 bases lay between the germline ends.

The V and J genes are TRBV5-1 and TRBJ2-7; D remains unclear. The germline gives CDR1 SGHRS, CDR2 YFSETQ. V dropped 1 base and J dropped 1 base, with 9 bases sitting between them. The CDR3 is 14 residues long. DNA for the CDR3: TGCGCCAGCAGCTTGCAGGCCGGTTCCTACGAGCAGTACTTC. Residues: CASSLQAGSYEQYF.

The chain links TRBV19 to TRBJ2-3, with D possibly TRBD2 on 5 matching bases. The CDR3 loop spans 17 amino acids. CDR1 and CDR2 (germline): LNHDA, SQIVND (reference sequence). V dropped 5 bases and J dropped 0 bases, with 18 bases sitting between them. Written as DNA, the CDR3 is TGTGCCAGTAGTTATACGGGGTTCGGCGGGAGCACAGATACGCAGTATTTT. It yields the protein CASSYTGFGGSTDTQYF.

This chain links TRBV11-3 with TRBJ2-5, with 7 bases matching TRBD1. This CDR3 has 15 amino acids. CDR1 and CDR2 (germline): SGHNT, YENEEA. V lost 1 base and J lost 5; bases outside the gene matches: 7. This CDR3 reads CASSLVMGTDETQYF. CDR3 nucleotide sequence: TGTGCCAGCAGCTTAGTTATGGGGACAGATGAGACCCAGTACTTC.

V and J are TRBV2 and TRBJ2-3; D is ambiguous. Per the germline V gene, CDR1 is SNHLY and CDR2 is FYNNEI. The CDR3 consists of 11 residues. The germline V and J ends were trimmed by 4 bases and 8 bases, with 7 bases remaining between them. The CDR3 sequence: CASSVSFTQYF. The CDR3 region has the DNA TGTGCCAGCAGTGTATCGTTTACGCAGTATTTT.

The rearrangement links TRBV7-2 to TRBJ2-1; 13 positions match TRBD2. With V trimmed by 5 bases and J by 6 bases, 4 bases remained unmatched. This CDR3 region has 15 residues. Germline values: CDR1 SGHTA, CDR2 FQGNSA. Here the CDR3 DNA reads TGTGCCAGCAGCAGCCGGACTAGCGGGAGCAATGAGCAGTTCTTC. This codes for CASSSRTSGSNEQFF.

This chain uses TRBV5-1 with TRBJ2-3, with D possibly TRBD2 on 5 matching bases. Per germline, CDR1 SGHRS and CDR2 YFSETQ. The V end lost 4 bases, the J end lost 0 bases, and 15 bases lay between the germline ends. This CDR3 is 16 amino acids long. The CDR3 reads CASSVAADRSTDTQYF. The CDR3 region has the DNA TGCGCCAGCAGCGTAGCAGCGGACCGGAGCACAGATACGCAGTATTTT.

The chain joins TRBV9 to TRBJ2-5; 9 bases agree with TRBD2. This CDR3 spans 16 amino acids. Germline CDR1 is SGDLS and CDR2 is YYNGEE. Losses at the gene ends were 0 bases for V and 1 base for J; bases not matched to a gene: 4. As DNA, the CDR3 is TGTGCCAGCAGCGTAGTGGCACTAGCGGGCCAAGAGACCCAGTACTTC. Translated: CASSVVALAGQETQYF. Full variable domain (missing parts from reference TRBV9 and TRBJ2-5): DSGVTQTPKHLITATGQRVTLRCSPRSGDLSVYWYQQSLDQGLQFLIQYYNGEERAKGNILERFSAQQFPDLHSELNLSSLELGDSALYFCASSVVALAGQETQYFGPGTRLLVL.

V and J are TRBV6-1 and TRBJ1-5; D is unresolved. Germline V gene lookup returns CDR1 MNHNS and CDR2 SASEGT. The V end was cut by 5 bases, the J end by 2 bases, with 13 bases between. The CDR3 totals 15 residues. The CDR3 loop reads CASSTTGGGNQPQHF. The CDR3 DNA reads TGTGCCAGCAGTACGACCGGAGGAGGCAATCAGCCCCAGCATTTT.

This clone showed up just once. CDR3 region: CASSLLTGGDLRIYEQYF. In DNA form, the CDR3 reads TGCGCCAGCAGCTTATTAACAGGGGGCGATCTTAGGATCTACGAGCAGTACTTC. The rearrangement uses TRBV5-1 and TRBJ2-7, with 9 bases aligning to TRBD1. V lost 2 bases and J lost 3; bases outside the gene matches: 15. CDR3 length: 18 residues. Germline V gene sequence: CDR1 SGHRS, CDR2 YFSETQ. The variable domain in full, with the rest retrieved from reference TRBV5-1 and TRBJ2-7, is KAGVTQTPRYLIKTRGQQVTLSCSPISGHRSVSWYQQTPGQGLQFLFEYFSETQRNKGNFPGRFSGRQFSNSRSEMNVSTLELGDSALYLCASSLLTGGDLRIYEQYFGPGTRLTVT.